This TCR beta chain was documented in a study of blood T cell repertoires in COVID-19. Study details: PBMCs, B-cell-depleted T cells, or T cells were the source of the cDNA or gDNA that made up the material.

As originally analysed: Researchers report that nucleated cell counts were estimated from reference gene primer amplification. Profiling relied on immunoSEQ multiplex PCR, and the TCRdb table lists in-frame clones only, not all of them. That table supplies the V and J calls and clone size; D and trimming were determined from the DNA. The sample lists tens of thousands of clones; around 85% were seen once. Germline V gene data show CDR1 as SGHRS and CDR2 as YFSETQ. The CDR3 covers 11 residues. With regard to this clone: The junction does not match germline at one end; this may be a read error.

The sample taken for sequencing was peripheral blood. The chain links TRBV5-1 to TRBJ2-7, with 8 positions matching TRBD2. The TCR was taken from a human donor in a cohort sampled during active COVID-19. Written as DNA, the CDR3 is TGCGCCAGCAGCTTGGAGGCGGGGGGCCACTTC. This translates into CASSLEAGGHF.